These 24 T cell receptor beta chains share one sample of origin, sequenced in a study of molecular identifiers for immune sequencing clone quantification. TCRdb re-called the PCR reads with MiXCR, one entry per CDR3 protein. The sample contains more than 300,000 distinct CDR3 sequences, roughly a fifth of which appear only once. The sequenced material came from naive CD8+ T cells from blood, with Jurkat cell RNA spiked in. Described subset: FACS-sorted CD8+CD4-CCR7+CD45RA+ naive T cells. Receptors were obtained from a human donor in good health. Some libraries in this study had Jurkat cell RNA spiked in.

This clonotype came up a few times. V gene TRBV7-9 combines with J gene TRBJ1-4; D might be TRBD1 (6 bases). Trimming cost V 1 base and J 5 bases, with 14 bases left between them. Germline CDR1 SEHNR, CDR2 FQNEAQ (reference sequence). The CDR3 extends over 16 amino acids. In nucleotides, the CDR3 is TGTGCCAGCAGCTTAGTTGGTGGACAGCTAAATGAAAAACTGTTTTTT. Translation gives CASSLVGGQLNEKLFF.

This clonotype was detected ten times or more. This sequence joins TRBV7-6 and TRBJ2-2; no clear D gene. The V gene's germline CDR1 is SGHVS and CDR2 FNYEAQ. With 1 base removed from V and 2 bases from J, the gap between germline ends came to 5 bases. The CDR3 length is 14 residues. CDR3 amino acids: CASSLGHNTGELFF. Here the CDR3 DNA reads TGTGCCAGCAGCTTAGGACACAACACCGGGGAGCTGTTTTTT.

In its sample, this clonotype was seen many times. The chain joins TRBV5-5 to TRBJ2-7; D not certain. The V gene's germline CDR1 is SGHKS and CDR2 YYEKEE (reference sequence). This CDR3 has 17 residues. V gave up 2 bases and J gave up 6 bases, with 24 bases separating them. The CDR3 nucleotides read TGTGCCAGCAGCTTTTCCCGGGCCCGAGATCCCTCTGGCGAGCAGTACTTC. This codes for CASSFSRARDPSGEQYF.

This chain joins TRBV7-9 and TRBJ2-3; 7 nucleotides agree with TRBD1. The V and J ends lost 6 bases and 6 bases, in that order; junction bases with no gene match: 18. CDR1 and CDR2 from the germline V gene are SEHNR and FQNEAQ (reference sequence). CDR3 length equals 17 residues. The CDR3 DNA is TGTGCCAGCAGTCAAATATCTGGCGGCTCGACAGGGGATACGCAGTATTTT. Encoded protein: CASSQISGGSTGDTQYF.

At least ten counts were recorded for this clonotype. V is TRBV19 and J is TRBJ2-3, with unresolved D. Germline V lookup: CDR1 LNHDA, CDR2 SQIVND (reference sequence). Trimming cost V 3 bases and J 0 bases, with 4 bases left between them. This CDR3 spans 13 amino acids. CDR3 region: CASSIGSTDTQYF. The CDR3 coding sequence is TGTGCCAGTAGTATCGGTAGCACAGATACGCAGTATTTT.

There are many counts of this clonotype. The V and J genes are TRBV4-1 and TRBJ2-7; 7 positions agree with TRBD1. The germline V gene has CDR1 MGHRA and CDR2 YSYEKL. Trimming removed 6 bases from V and 2 bases from J; junction bases left unmatched: 7. The CDR3 has 14 residues. CDR3 in amino acids: CASRPRTGAYEQYF. The CDR3 DNA is TGCGCCAGCAGACCTCGGACAGGAGCCTACGAGCAGTACTTC.

This clonotype was recorded many times. V usage is TRBV5-4 and J usage is TRBJ1-6; the D is unclear. This CDR3 is built from 15 residues. Germline V gene lookup returns CDR1 SGHNT and CDR2 YYREEE (reference sequence). V lost 0 bases, J lost 8 bases, and 12 bases lay in between. CDR3 sequence reads: CASSLDVGADSPLHF. The CDR3 DNA sequence: TGTGCCAGCAGCTTGGATGTGGGAGCGGATTCACCCCTCCACTTT.

This clonotype was seen more than once but under ten times. The CDR3 spells CASSGLDSTDTQYF. The CDR3 nucleotides read TGTGCCAGCAGTGGACTCGATAGCACAGATACGCAGTATTTT. The gene calls are TRBV2 and TRBJ2-3, with D unresolved. Germline V gene sequence: CDR1 SNHLY, CDR2 FYNNEI. V lost 4 bases and J lost 0, with 8 bases in between. The CDR3 has 14 residues.

This clonotype has at least ten counts. The chain is built from TRBV19 and TRBJ2-3; TRBD1 or TRBD2 may be the D gene (5 bases each). The V gene's germline CDR1 is LNHDA and CDR2 SQIVND (reference sequence). The CDR3 consists of 14 residues. The V gene lost 4 bases and the J gene lost 2 bases, with 10 bases spanning the gap. CDR3 coding DNA: TGTGCCAGTAGTAGGTGGGGGTTCACAGATACGCAGTATTTT. This translates into CASSRWGFTDTQYF.

This clonotype was detected only a few times. The chain is built from TRBV10-2 and TRBJ2-3, with 9 bases that match TRBD2. Germline V gives CDR1 WSHSY, CDR2 SAAADI. CDR3 size: 15 residues. Unmatched junction bases numbered 5, after V lost 3 bases and J lost 4 bases. CDR3 sequence: CASSDGGGASDTQYF. The CDR3 region has the DNA TGCGCCAGCAGTGATGGCGGGGGGGCATCAGATACGCAGTATTTT.

This clonotype has a handful of counts. The rearrangement uses TRBV7-9 and TRBJ2-1, with 7 bases that match TRBD1. The germline V gene encodes CDR1 SEHNR and CDR2 FQNEAQ (reference sequence). The CDR3 loop spans 17 amino acids. V trimming: 4 bases; J trimming: 2 bases; junction bases outside the gene matches: 11. The CDR3 reads CASSSATGPLAYNEQFF. CDR3 DNA sequence: TGTGCCAGCAGCTCCGCGACAGGGCCCCTAGCCTACAATGAGCAGTTCTTC. Drawing the rest from reference TRBV7-9 and TRBJ2-1, the complete variable domain is DTGVSQNPRHKITKRGQNVTFRCDPISEHNRLYWYRQTLGQGPEFLTYFQNEAQLEKSRLLSDRFSAERPKGSFSTLEIQRTEQGDSAMYLCASSSATGPLAYNEQFFGPGTRLTVL.

This clonotype has just a few counts. The chain combines TRBV27 with TRBJ2-6; TRBD1 aligns across 7 bases. The CDR3 has 16 residues. With 7 bases clipped from V and 0 bases from J, the junction kept 6 bases outside the gene matches. The germline CDR1 and CDR2 sequences are MNHEY and SMNVEV (reference sequence). This chain's CDR3 is CASKQGLSSGANVLTF. CDR3 DNA sequence: TGTGCCAGCAAACAGGGGTTGAGCTCTGGGGCCAACGTCCTGACTTTC.

The rearrangement joins TRBV11-2 to TRBJ2-5, with TRBD2 as a possible D gene (6 bases). CDR3 length equals 15 residues. Germline loops: CDR1 SGHAT, CDR2 FQNNGV. Trimming shortened V by 5 bases and J by 4 bases, and 17 bases separated the two germline ends. The CDR3 DNA follows: TGTGCCAGCAGCATGGGCGGAGGGGCCGGAGAGACCCAGTACTTC. Translating gives CASSMGGGAGETQYF. The full variable domain, with the rest looked up from reference TRBV11-2 and TRBJ2-5, is EAGVAQSPRYKIIEKRQSVAFWCNPISGHATLYWYQQILGQGPKLLIQFQNNGVVDDSQLPKDRFSAERLKGVDSTLKIQPAKLEDSAVYLCASSMGGGAGETQYFGPGTRLLVL.

The V call is TRBV7-9, the J call TRBJ2-3; the match to TRBD2 covers 15 bases. The CDR3 totals 20 residues. V was pared by 5 bases and J by 2 bases, with 14 bases of the junction left unmatched. Per the germline V gene, CDR1 is SEHNR and CDR2 is FQNEAQ (reference sequence). In DNA form, the CDR3 reads TGTGCCAGCAGCCGCGATCCAGGGACTAGCGGGGGGTTACTCACAGATACGCAGTATTTT. Its protein is CASSRDPGTSGGLLTDTQYF.

There are many counts of this clonotype. The chain has TRBV4-1 and TRBJ1-1, with D possibly being TRBD1 (5 bases). Germline CDR1 and CDR2: MGHRA and YSYEKL. This CDR3 is 16 amino acids long. Deletions cut 0 bases from V and 0 bases from J, with 11 bases between. CDR3 sequence reads: CASSQEAGLLNTEAFF. The CDR3, as DNA: TGCGCCAGCAGCCAAGAAGCGGGACTATTGAACACTGAAGCTTTCTTT.

A word on this clonotype: A much larger clone lies one base from this, so it may be a read error. The chain carries TRBV28 and TRBJ1-3; TRBD1 is a possible D gene (6 bases). The germline CDR1 and CDR2 sequences are MDHEN and SYDVKM. The CDR3 spans 14 residues. This CDR3 is CASSGGLSGSTIYF. The CDR3 DNA reads TGTGCCAGCAGTGGGGGCCTCTCTGGAAGCACCATATATTTT.

This clonotype was seen only a few times. This chain's CDR3 is CASSQDFQGARETQYF. The CDR3 bases are TGCGCCAGCAGCCAAGATTTCCAGGGCGCTAGGGAGACCCAGTACTTC. This chain uses TRBV4-3 with TRBJ2-5, with D perhaps TRBD1 (5 bases). The CDR3 covers 16 residues. Trimming pared 0 bases from V and 5 bases from J, leaving 16 bases between. The germline gives CDR1 LGHNA, CDR2 YSLEER.

This clonotype was recorded at least ten times. The J gene is TRBJ2-6, the V gene TRBV7-9; D is unresolved. This CDR3 has 14 residues. Germline assignment: CDR1 SEHNR and CDR2 FQNEAQ (reference sequence). V lost 5 bases to trimming and J lost 3 bases, with 8 bases between them. The CDR3 sequence: CASSLDVGANVLTF. The CDR3 coding sequence is TGTGCCAGCAGCCTTGATGTTGGGGCCAACGTCCTGACTTTC.

V and J are TRBV3-1 and TRBJ2-5; no firm D call. Between the trimmed V and J ends, which lost 4 bases and 0 bases, there was a span of 9 bases. The CDR3 length is 14 residues. Germline CDR1 is LGHDT and CDR2 is YNNKEL (reference sequence). CDR3 coding DNA: TGTGCCAGCAGCCGAGACTCGAACCAAGAGACCCAGTACTTC. This sequence encodes CASSRDSNQETQYF.

A word on this clonotype: A much larger clone lies a single base off, so this may be a read error. The chain joins TRBV3-1 to TRBJ1-3, with 7 bases lining up with TRBD1. The V segment lost 0 bases and the J segment 0 bases; nucleotides outside the gene matches: 2. Germline lookup yields CDR1 LGHDT and CDR2 YNNKEL (reference sequence). The CDR3 length is 16 residues. The CDR3 is CASSQDTGASGNTIYF. In DNA form, the CDR3 reads TGTGCCAGCAGCCAAGATACAGGGGCCTCTGGAAACACCATATATTTT.

This clonotype was seen once. This may be a read error: a much more frequent sequence differs by one nucleotide. This chain uses TRBV5-3 with TRBJ2-5, with D perhaps assigned TRBD1 or TRBD2 (5 bases each). TRBV5-3 is marked as an open reading frame, function uncertain. This CDR3 comprises 12 residues. The CDR3 DNA is TGTGCCAGCAGCTTGGACATGGAGGCCCAGTACTTC. Its translation: CASSLDMEAQYF.

This clonotype was recorded many times. This sequence joins TRBV11-2 and TRBJ2-1; D is undetermined. CDR1 SGHAT and CDR2 FQNNGV come from the germline V gene. V lost 7 bases, J lost 4 bases, and 17 bases lay in between. CDR3 size: 15 residues. The chain's CDR3 is CASTPLTVGYNEQFF. The CDR3 DNA follows: TGTGCCAGCACCCCCCTGACGGTAGGGTACAATGAGCAGTTCTTC. The whole variable domain, remainder taken from reference TRBV11-2 and TRBJ2-1, is EAGVAQSPRYKIIEKRQSVAFWCNPISGHATLYWYQQILGQGPKLLIQFQNNGVVDDSQLPKDRFSAERLKGVDSTLKIQPAKLEDSAVYLCASTPLTVGYNEQFFGPGTRLTVL.

As for this clonotype: One junction end does not reproduce the germline sequence, and a read error may be involved. The rearrangement links TRBV3-1 to TRBJ2-3; D unclear. Germline lookup yields CDR1 LGHDT and CDR2 YNNKEL (reference sequence). The CDR3 length is 12 residues. CDR3 protein: CASGQSTDTQYF. CDR3 DNA sequence: TGTGCCAGCGGCCAAAGCACAGATACGCAGTATTTT.

This clonotype was found many times. The V gene is TRBV27, the J gene TRBJ1-5; a weak D match, TRBD1 (6 bases). The germline V gene has CDR1 MNHEY and CDR2 SMNVEV (reference sequence). Trimming stripped 7 bases from V and 1 base from J, with 23 bases between. CDR3 length: 18 residues. The CDR3: CASTLRGPLKGSNQPQHF. DNA for the CDR3: TGTGCCAGCACCCTCAGGGGCCCGCTGAAGGGAAGCAATCAGCCCCAGCATTTT.